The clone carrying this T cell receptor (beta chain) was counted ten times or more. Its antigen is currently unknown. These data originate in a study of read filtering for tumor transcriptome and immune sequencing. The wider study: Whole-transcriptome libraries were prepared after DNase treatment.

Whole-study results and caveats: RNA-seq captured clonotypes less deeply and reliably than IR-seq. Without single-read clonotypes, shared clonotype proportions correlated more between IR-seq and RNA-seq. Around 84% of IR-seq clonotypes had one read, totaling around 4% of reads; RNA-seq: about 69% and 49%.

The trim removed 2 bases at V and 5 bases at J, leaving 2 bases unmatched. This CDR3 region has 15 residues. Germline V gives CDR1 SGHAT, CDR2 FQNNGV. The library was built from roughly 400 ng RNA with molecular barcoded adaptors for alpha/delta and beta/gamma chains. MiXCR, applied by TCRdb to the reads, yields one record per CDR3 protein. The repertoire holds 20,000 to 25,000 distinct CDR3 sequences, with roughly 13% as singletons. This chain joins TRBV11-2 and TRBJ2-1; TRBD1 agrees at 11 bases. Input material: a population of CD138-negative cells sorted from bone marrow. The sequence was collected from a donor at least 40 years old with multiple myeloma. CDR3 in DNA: TGTGCCAGCAGCTTACGGGACAGGGGGAACAATGAGCAGTTCTTC. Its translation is CASSLRDRGNNEQFF.